Below, 6 T cell receptor beta chains from the same sample are listed, as sequenced in a study of molecular identifiers for immune sequencing clone quantification. Via MiXCR, TCRdb re-called the PCR reads, giving one row per CDR3 protein. The data contain under 600,000 distinct CDR3 sequences, roughly 23% of them singletons. The sequenced sample was naive CD8+ T cells from blood, with Jurkat cell RNA spiked in. Subset: FACS-sorted CD8+CD4-CCR7+CD45RA+ naive T cells. Receptors were obtained from a human donor in good health. Some libraries in this study had Jurkat cell RNA spiked in.

Turning to this clonotype: Since a much larger clone is just one base distant, this may be a read error. The chain links TRBV28 to TRBJ2-3; weak D call: TRBD2 (5 bases). CDR1 is MDHEN and CDR2 is SYDVKM in the germline V gene. There are 16 residues in the CDR3. CDR3 protein: CASSLYTGSSTDAQYF. CDR3 bases: TGTGCCAGCAGTTTATATACGGGATCTAGCACAGATGCGCAGTATTTT. The full variable domain, in which reference TRBV28 and TRBJ2-3 provide the parts outside the CDR3, is DVKVTQSSRYLVKRTGEKVFLECVQDMDHENMFWYRQDPGLGLRLIYFSYDVKMKEKGDIPEGYSVSREKKERFSLILESASTNQTSMYLCASSLYTGSSTDAQYFGPGTRLTVL.

A single count supports this clonotype. This chain links TRBV6-5 with TRBJ2-2; 11 bases are a match to TRBD2. CDR3 length: 16 amino acids. Germline CDR1 is MNHEY and CDR2 is SVGAGI. V was clipped by 6 bases and J by 6 bases; unmatched bases: 9. This CDR3 is CASRHVAGGRAGELFF. The CDR3 nucleotides are TGTGCCAGCAGGCATGTAGCGGGAGGGCGGGCCGGGGAGCTGTTTTTT.

At least ten counts were recorded for this clonotype. The chain joins TRBV13 to TRBJ2-5, with 9 bases fitting TRBD2. Germline CDR1 is PRHDT and CDR2 is FYEKMQ (reference sequence). The J segment lost 0 bases and the V segment lost 5 bases, leaving 4 bases of the junction unmatched. The CDR3 has 15 residues. This chain's CDR3 is CASSPPSGDQETQYF. The CDR3 coding sequence is TGTGCCAGCAGCCCCCCTAGCGGGGACCAAGAGACCCAGTACTTC.

Comment on this clonotype: The CDR3 does not close with the conserved phenylalanine or tryptophan, likely indicating a read error. The DNA is left out, because the CDR3 cannot be placed on it with certainty; the CDR3 is given as TCRdb lists it. This chain connects TRBV20-1 to TRBJ2-1; no check of the table's D call, TRBD2, against the DNA was made. Germline CDR1 is DFQATT and CDR2 is SNEGSKA (reference sequence). A total of 10 residues make up the CDR3, ends included. CDR3: CSAKGGGGAL.

This clonotype showed up many times. The chain couples TRBV19 to TRBJ1-5; possibly TRBD1 for D (5 bases). The ends were cut back, 9 bases at V and 2 bases at J, with 17 bases in the middle. The germline V gene encodes CDR1 LNHDA and CDR2 SQIVND (reference sequence). This CDR3 has 15 amino acids. The CDR3 nucleotides are TGTGCCAGCAGTCCTGGCCAAGGGGGCAATCAGCCCCAGCATTTT. Translated, it gives CASSPGQGGNQPQHF.

Concerning this clonotype itself: A much larger clonotype is one base distant, so this may be a read error. This chain uses TRBV2 with TRBJ1-2, with D uncertain. The length of the CDR3 is 14 residues. V was trimmed by 3 bases and J by 4 bases, leaving 12 bases between them. CDR1 is SNHLY and CDR2 is FYNNEI in the germline V gene. CDR3 in DNA: TGTGCCAGCAGTGATGAGACAACCCTCTATGGCTACACCTTC. Encoded protein: CASSDETTLYGYTF.